This TCR beta chain was sequenced during a study of identical twins (dated by TCRdb to 2016 to 2017). As for the study more broadly: The study deep-sequenced TCR alpha and beta repertoires from monozygotic twins, unrelated adults of various ages and cord blood to test whether fetal clonotypes persist. Replicate twin experiments were performed at different times using different library preparation protocols to rule out contamination.

Trimming removed 6 bases from V and 6 bases from J; the gene matches leave 6 bases unexplained. CDR1 and CDR2 are read off the germline V gene (reference sequence) as DFQATT and SNEGSKA. The CDR3 runs 12 residues from the cysteine to the phenylalanine. The sequence is cut down to CDR3 DNA, 36 bases in frame from base 1. All donors were healthy Caucasians. Three pairs of female monozygotic twins, all aged roughly 18 to 30 years, made up the twin cohort. Positive isolation kits from Invitrogen were used to isolate the CD4+ and CD8+ T cell populations. Study-level results and caveats: Invariant T cells such as MAIT and iNKT could partly confound zero-insertion analyses, although diverse VJ usage argued against such confounding for most clonotypes. Abundant cord blood beta clonotypes had fewer insertions, young adult naive repertoires showed a similar but weaker trend, and memory repertoires showed no such trend. Because the same donors could not be followed over many years, conclusions were based on cross-sectional statistical analysis. Compared with coincidental sharing between unrelated individuals, an excess of low generation-probability sequences was observed among out-of-frame TCR alpha sequences shared between twins. Out-of-frame TCR alpha sharing in monozygotic twins was systematically underestimated by recombination models, whereas sharing between unrelated individuals was in agreement with the recombination models. A weaker excess of twin sharing was found in beta out-of-frame sequences because the signal-to-noise ratio was lowered by fewer shared sequences.

The library was built by means of 5' RACE. Sequencing took place on an Illumina HiSeq 2000. A universal primer binding site was introduced by template switching, and a unique molecular identifier was present in the final cDNA, enabling accurate counting of TCR cDNA molecules. Specific primers in the conserved constant-segment region were used to synthesize first-strand cDNA for TCR alpha and beta chains. Each cDNA library was double barcoded, with a SMART-Mk sample barcode plus Illumina barcodes, to control for contamination. TruSeq adapter sequences and Illumina sample barcodes were added in two successive PCR steps. The Illumina HiSeq platform was used with custom primers to sequence TCR alpha and beta cDNA libraries. Per the source publication's procedure: Raw reads were processed with MiGEC to extract unique molecular identifiers, and MiXCR was used to determine CDR3 positions. For each individual, recombination models were inferred using an EM algorithm with the repgenHMM and IGoR tools. Shared clonotype analysis was performed with the tcR package in R, normalizing sharing by the product of cloneset sizes. To study raw recombination without the effects of thymic and clonal selection, out-of-frame nonproductive sequences were analyzed. TCRdb applied fastp at Q25 and MiXCR to the public reads, then kept only in-frame beta chains. Each record represents a unique CDR3 protein, reported with the most common genes and DNA among its rows. It is TCRdb's table, rather than the study itself, that gives the V and J calls and clone size. The sample table contains roughly 480,000 distinct CDR3 sequences; only one count was recorded for approximately 24% of them. The top ten constitute around 3% of the sample.

A note on this clonotype: Its antigen remains undetermined. Within one base of it there is no much larger clone, and no base qualities were kept.

The data were also submitted as part of a second study, on T cells expressing NK-cell markers. In that second paper, the authors write: Three sorted T-cell subsets (CD3+CD56+NKG2C+, CD3+CD56+NKG2C- and CD3+CD56-NKG2C+) from roughly 8 donors had their TCR beta-chain repertoires profiled. Among the eight sequenced donors, only one was HCMV-seronegative, while the other seven were HCMV-seropositive. In several experiments an anti-gammadeltaTCR antibody was added to restrict sorting to alphabetaTCR-expressing T cells. For roughly six donors, the dominant CD3+CD56+NKG2C+ clonotypes were among the top 10 CD8+ clonotypes and accounted for about 1.0-7.5% of CD8+ T cells. Those dominant clonotypes were again the most abundant among CD3+CD56-NKG2C+ cells in a handful of donors, at about 28.3-60.1%. Whether the expanded NKG2C-expressing T cell clones were specific for HCMV antigens was left unclear. Randomly selected healthy volunteers, three men and five women, were used as the eight sequenced donors. A commercial ELISA kit detecting HCMV-specific IgG in serum was used to determine HCMV serostatus. Reads were demultiplexed and grouped by UMI with MIGEC, and clonotypes were assembled and quantified with MiTCR. To exclude erroneous sequences, only TCR cDNA sequences supported by at least two reads were retained. The tcR package was used for downstream repertoire analysis, and clonotypes were matched across fractions by CDR3 nucleotide sequence plus V segment. VDJmatch was used to annotate antigen specificity against VDJdb, with one amino acid substitution allowed in CDR3.

The chain is encoded by TRBV20-1 joined to TRBJ1-1; 8 bases in between match TRBD1. The clonotype was recovered from a woman aged 18-29 years in good health. Input material: CD4+ T cells sorted from blood. CDR3 protein: CSATRGRSEAFF. At the DNA level, the sequence is TGCAGTGCCACCAGGGGGCGGTCTGAAGCTTTCTTT.